This T cell receptor beta chain originates from a study of PD-L1 blockade in urothelial cancer. Overall study context: Males with bladder-origin urothelial cancer made up about 85% of the roughly 29 patients. Blood samples contained a median 141,255 T cells. The researchers analyzed blood 3 weeks (second dose) and 6 weeks after treatment start.

The CDR3 is 15 residues long. V lost 4 bases to trimming and J lost 3 bases; unmatched junction nucleotides: 6. Germline V gene lookup returns CDR1 MNHEY and CDR2 SMNVEV (reference sequence). Specified time point: pretreatment peripheral blood. Synthetic TCR analog templates were spiked into all PCRs individually. Only in-frame clones appear in the TCRdb table, and some are missing; sequencing was by immunoSEQ multiplex PCR. The repertoire holds about 88,000 clones, around 89% seen once, with roughly 0.97% in the top ten. The V call is TRBV27, the J call TRBJ1-3, with 7 positions matching TRBD1. The sample here was PBMCs, taken around atezolizumab (anti-PD-L1) treatment. The origin of this receptor is a woman aged 80 or older with urothelial cancer. CDR3 protein: CASSSRQGFGNTIYF. The CDR3, as DNA: TGTGCCAGCAGTTCCAGACAGGGATTTGGAAACACCATATATTTT.